Following are 18 T cell receptor beta chains from one sample sequenced in a study of beta chain features in type 1 diabetes. Study results and caveats: Across all four CD4+ subsets, people with type 1 diabetes showed modestly shorter TCRB CDR3s.

These receptors have no known antigen. The entirety of the isolated RNA underwent reverse transcription, so expressed TCRB transcripts were sequenced. The table came from immunoSEQ multiplex PCR; TCRdb's copy has only in-frame clones and leaves some out. The sample lists around 250,000 clones, roughly 14% occurring once. The sample consisted of naive CD4+ T cells from blood. Receptors originate from a man younger than 40 with type 1 diabetes.

This clone was recorded a few times. The J gene is TRBJ2-1, the V gene TRBV9, with 7 bases fitting TRBD1. From germline, CDR1 is SGDLS and CDR2 YYNGEE. The CDR3 is made up of 16 amino acids. V lost 4 bases to trimming and J lost 5 bases; unmatched junction nucleotides: 12. The CDR3 region is CASSRSGTDENNEQFF. The CDR3 nucleotides are TGTGCCAGCAGCAGATCCGGGACAGACGAAAACAATGAGCAGTTCTTC.

This clone appeared a few times. The chain employs TRBV5-4 and TRBJ2-3, with a weak D call TRBD2 (6 bases). Trimming shortened V by 4 bases and J by 2 bases, and 17 bases separated the two germline ends. Germline lookup yields CDR1 SGHNT and CDR2 YYREEE (reference sequence). CDR3 length: 16 amino acids. The CDR3 nucleotides are TGTGCCAGCAGCGGACGACTAGGCTCCCACACAGATACGCAGTATTTT. This gives the protein CASSGRLGSHTDTQYF.

This clone was detected a few times. The gene calls are TRBV6-5 and TRBJ2-7, with D perhaps matching TRBD1 (5 bases). This CDR3 contains 13 residues. Trimming stripped 3 bases from V and 2 bases from J, with 8 bases between. The V gene's germline CDR1 is MNHEY and CDR2 SVGAGI. The CDR3 sequence: CASSYKGPYEQYF. CDR3 bases: TGTGCCAGCAGTTATAAGGGGCCCTACGAGCAGTACTTC.

Only a few counts were recorded for this clone. The chain joins TRBV6-1 to TRBJ2-5; the D gene is possibly TRBD1 (5 bases). The V end lost 6 bases, the J end lost 4 bases, and 15 bases lay between the germline ends. The length of the CDR3 is 14 residues. The germline CDR1 and CDR2 sequences are MNHNS and SASEGT. Here the CDR3 reads CASRPTVQAETQYF. Written as DNA, the CDR3 is TGTGCCAGCAGACCGACAGTGCAGGCAGAGACCCAGTACTTC.

The chain has TRBV7-9 and TRBJ2-3; D might be TRBD1 (5 bases). CDR3 length equals 13 residues. The germline CDR1 and CDR2 sequences are SEHNR and FQNEAQ (reference sequence). V was cut by 6 bases and J by 1 base, with 8 bases left in between. The CDR3 protein is CASRPTGTDTQYF. CDR3 nucleotides: TGTGCCAGCAGGCCGACAGGCACAGATACGCAGTATTTT.

This clone occurred a few times. The CDR3 nucleotides are TGCGCCAGCAGACCAACGAGGACTACTAAAGAGACCCAGTACTTC. Its translation: CASRPTRTTKETQYF. This chain joins TRBV5-1 and TRBJ2-5, with D tentatively TRBD2 (6 bases). The CDR3 length is 15 residues. Germline V gives CDR1 SGHRS, CDR2 YFSETQ. The ends were cut back, 5 bases at V and 3 bases at J, with 17 bases in the middle.

This clone showed up just a few times. Additional DNA sequences in this sample encode the identical CDR3. The genes are TRBV6-1 and TRBJ1-1, with TRBD1 as a possible D gene (5 bases). Germline V gene lookup returns CDR1 MNHNS and CDR2 SASEGT. The V gene lost 6 bases and the J gene lost 1 base, with 9 bases spanning the gap. CDR3 length equals 13 residues. In DNA, the CDR3 is TGTGCCAGCAGGGTTCAGGGGAACACTGAAGCTTTCTTT. It codes for CASRVQGNTEAFF.

This clone was seen more than once but under ten times. V and J are TRBV29-1 and TRBJ2-2, with 10 bases that match TRBD1. The ends lost 2 bases at V and 4 bases at J; junction bases unmatched: 7. In germline, CDR1 is SQVTM, CDR2 ANQGSEA. This CDR3 region has 16 residues. The CDR3 bases are TGCAGCGTTGAAACTTGGGACAGGGGCACCACCGGGGAGCTGTTTTTT. Protein product: CSVETWDRGTTGELFF.

The chain recombines TRBV30 with TRBJ2-7; D remains unclear. Between the trimmed V and J ends, which lost 2 bases and 5 bases, there was a span of 13 bases. Germline V gene data show CDR1 as GTSNPN and CDR2 as SVGIG (reference sequence). The CDR3 consists of 13 residues. The DNA for the CDR3 is TGTGCCTGGAGTCAACAGCCCTCTGACGAGCAGTACTTC. This codes for CAWSQQPSDEQYF.

The rearrangement links TRBV9 to TRBJ2-2, with D unresolved. This CDR3 has 14 amino acids. The V gene lost 0 bases and the J gene lost 3 bases, with 6 bases spanning the gap. The germline CDR1 and CDR2 sequences are SGDLS and YYNGEE. The CDR3 DNA follows: TGTGCCAGCAGCGTAGGGCCCGACACCGGGGAGCTGTTTTTT. Residues: CASSVGPDTGELFF.

The genes are TRBV19 and TRBJ2-2; perhaps TRBD1 as D (6 bases). This CDR3 contains 14 residues. V lost 6 bases and J lost 10, with 18 bases in between. In germline, CDR1 is LNHDA, CDR2 SQIVND (reference sequence). This CDR3 is CASRDGTSREELFF. In nucleotides, the CDR3 is TGTGCCAGTAGGGATGGGACAAGCCGAGAGGAGCTGTTTTTT.

This chain joins TRBV5-6 and TRBJ2-3; unclear D gene. Germline values: CDR1 SGHDT, CDR2 YYEEEE. V lost 5 bases to trimming and J lost 12 bases, with 13 bases between them. This CDR3 spans 11 amino acids. CDR3 DNA sequence: TGTGCCAGCAGTCAGGCCAACCGTCAGTATTTT. This translates into CASSQANRQYF.

The chain joins TRBV25-1 to TRBJ2-3, with 7 positions matching TRBD2. The junction had 6 bases not matched to a gene; V was cut back by 2 bases and J by 4 bases. The CDR3 is 15 amino acids. CDR1 MGHDK and CDR2 SYGVNS come from the germline V gene. The CDR3 region has the DNA TGTGCCAGCAGTGAAAGCGGGGCTTGGGCAGATACGCAGTATTTT. Translated, it gives CASSESGAWADTQYF.

This sequence joins TRBV19 and TRBJ2-2; possible D gene TRBD1, 6 bases. The CDR3 extends over 13 amino acids. Germline V gene data show CDR1 as LNHDA and CDR2 as SQIVND (reference sequence). V shed 5 bases and J shed 10 bases, with 14 bases lying between them. CDR3 bases: TGTGCCAGTAGTGGAACAGGGTTAATGGAGCTGTTTTTT. Amino acids: CASSGTGLMELFF.

This chain uses TRBV2 with TRBJ2-7, with D perhaps matching TRBD1 (6 bases). The germline CDR1 and CDR2 sequences are SNHLY and FYNNEI. V lost 8 bases to trimming and J lost 3 bases, with 14 bases between them. This CDR3 has 13 residues. CDR3 protein: CASGRDTNYEQYF. DNA of the CDR3: TGTGCCAGCGGCCGGGACACCAACTACGAGCAGTACTTC.

For this clone: The same CDR3 also results from other DNA sequences found in this sample. The rearrangement joins TRBV10-3 to TRBJ2-7, with 14 bases lining up with TRBD2. The CDR3 runs to 14 residues. V lost 8 bases, J lost 3 bases, and 3 bases stayed unmatched. Per the germline V gene, CDR1 is ENHRY and CDR2 is SYGVKD. CDR3 coding DNA: TGTGCCATCTCGGGGACTAGCGGGAGCTACGAGCAGTACTTC. Its translation: CAISGTSGSYEQYF.

This clone was seen more than once but under ten times. The rearrangement links TRBV4-2 to TRBJ2-5; 9 bases map to TRBD2. Germline values: CDR1 LGHNA, CDR2 YNFKEQ. This CDR3 has 16 amino acids. V shed 6 bases and J 1 base; nucleotides not matched to a gene: 9. DNA of the CDR3: TGTGCCAGCAGTCAACTCCTAGCGGGGCCCCAAGAGACCCAGTACTTC. This translates into CASSQLLAGPQETQYF.

A few counts support this clone. The chain carries TRBV5-1 and TRBJ2-3; D is unclear. Trimming stripped 5 bases from V and 0 bases from J, with 7 bases between. The germline CDR1 and CDR2 sequences are SGHRS and YFSETQ. This CDR3 has 13 residues. The CDR3 loop is CASSSSSTDTQYF. DNA for the CDR3: TGCGCCAGCAGTTCTTCCAGCACAGATACGCAGTATTTT.